A selection of T cell receptor beta chains follows, all from one sample in a study of blood T cell repertoires in COVID-19. Assay: immunoSEQ multiplex PCR; the TCRdb copy retains only in-frame clones and omits some. Of tens of thousands of clones in the sample, about 81% are singletons; the top ten hold 15% to 18%. The sequenced sample was peripheral blood. The receptor set was obtained from a man older than 75 with acute or convalescent COVID-19. The CDR3 runs from the conserved cysteine through the conserved F or W. Fields, in order: D gene, J gene, clone size, V gene, CDR3 DNA, CDR3 protein. A D gene is named only where the DNA matches it firmly. The size entry is marked missing in some rows and otherwise reads once, few, many or a size class.

- TRBJ1-2 once TRBV7-9 TGTGCCAGCAGGTCCGACACCAACTATGGCTACACCTTC CASRSDTNYGYTF
TRBD1 TRBJ2-7 - TRBV2 TGTGCCAGCGGCCGGGACAGGGGGCTCTACGAGCAGTACTTC CASGRDRGLYEQYF
- TRBJ2-7 - TRBV28 TGTGCCAGCAGTCCAGGACAGAGTTCCTACGAGCAGTACTTC CASSPGQSSYEQYF
- TRBJ1-2 - TRBV5-1 TGCGCCAGCAGCCCACAGAAGAGCTATGGCTACACCTTC CASSPQKSYGYTF
TRBD2 TRBJ2-1 - TRBV6-5 TGTGCCAGCAGTAGGACTAGCGGGAGCCTCAATGAGCAGTTCTTC CASSRTSGSLNEQFF
- TRBJ1-5 - TRBV7-2 TGTGCCAGCAGCTTAGGGGGGGATCGTCAGCCCCAGCATTTT CASSLGGDRQPQHF
- TRBJ2-2 - TRBV6-4 TGTGCCAGCAGTTTAGATTGGTCGAGCACCGGGGAGCTGTTTTTT CASSLDWSSTGELFF
- TRBJ2-7 - TRBV14 TGTGCCAGCAGCCAAGATTTCGTGCAGGGCCGCGAGCAGTACTTC CASSQDFVQGREQYF
- TRBJ2-7 - TRBV3-1/TRBV3-2 TGTGCCAGCAGCCACGCAGGGGTGCCTGAGTACTTC CASSHAGVPEYF
TRBD1 TRBJ1-2 - TRBV15 TGTGCCACCAGCACCCGACAGGGGGACTATGGCTACACCTTC CATSTRQGDYGYTF
- TRBJ2-1 - TRBV7-2 TGTGCCAGCAGCTTAGTATCCTACAATGAGCAGTTCTTC CASSLVSYNEQFF
- TRBJ1-1 - TRBV5-1 TGCGCCAGCAACACAGGGATTAACACTGAAGCTTTCTTT CASNTGINTEAFF
TRBD1 TRBJ2-7 - TRBV6-1 TGTGCCAGCAGTGATCGGGACAGGAGCTCCTACGAGCAGTACTTC CASSDRDRSSYEQYF
TRBD2 TRBJ2-2 few TRBV7-9 TGTGCCAGCAGCTCTTCCCGGGGGGGGACCGGGGAGCTGTTTTTT CASSSSRGGTGELFF
TRBD2 TRBJ2-7 - TRBV11-2 TGTGCCAGCAGCTTAGGAGGACTAGCGGGAGAGCAGTACTTC CASSLGGLAGEQYF
TRBD1 TRBJ1-1 - TRBV6-5 TGTGCCAGCAGTCGACAGGGGTACACTGAAGCTTTCTTT CASSRQGYTEAFF
- TRBJ1-3 - TRBV11-2 TGTGCCAGCAGCTTAAGGACTCGAGGAAACACCATATATTTT CASSLRTRGNTIYF
TRBD2 TRBJ2-1 - TRBV6-2/TRBV6-3 TGTGCCAGCAGTTACGGGGACGGGACTATATACAATGAGCAGTTCTTC CASSYGDGTIYNEQFF
TRBD1 TRBJ1-2 many TRBV5-6 TGTGCCAGCAGCTGGGACAGGGCCTTGGGCTACACCTTC CASSWDRALGYTF
- TRBJ1-1 few TRBV7-9 TGTGCCAGCAGCCCCAGACAGAACACTGAAGCTTTCTTT CASSPRQNTEAFF
- TRBJ2-7 - TRBV18 TGTGCCAGCTCTGTAGTCGGCCGGACAAGCTCCTACGAGCAGTACTTC CASSVVGRTSSYEQYF
TRBD2 TRBJ2-1 - TRBV4-3 TGCGCCAGCAGCCTACAATCGGGAGGGCCGTCGAATGAGCAGTTCTTC CASSLQSGGPSNEQFF
- TRBJ2-1 - TRBV7-9 TGTGCCAGCAGCACCTCGGGGTCGGGTAGCTACAATGAGCAGTTCTTC CASSTSGSGSYNEQFF
- TRBJ2-5 - TRBV7-6 TGTGCCAGCAGCTTAGGTGCACGGGAGACCCAGTACTTC CASSLGARETQYF
- TRBJ2-1 - TRBV6-4 TGTGCCAGCAGTGACTCGAGGGTGGGAGAGCAGTTCTTC CASSDSRVGEQFF
TRBD1 TRBJ1-3 - TRBV7-2 TGTGCCAGCAGCCCTCTACAGGGGCACTCTGGAAACACCATATATTTT CASSPLQGHSGNTIYF
TRBD1 TRBJ2-7 few TRBV5-1 TGCGCCAGCAGGCCGGGACAGGGAGTGCACGAGCAGTACTTC CASRPGQGVHEQYF
TRBD1 TRBJ2-7 - TRBV10-3 TGTGCCATCAGTGAGCAACCCCCCGGACAGGGCTCGGGCGAGCAGTACTTC CAISEQPPGQGSGEQYF
TRBD1 TRBJ1-1 - TRBV5-6 TGTGCCAGCAGCTCAAAACGAAGACAGGGGGTGAACACTGAAGCTTTCTTT CASSSKRRQGVNTEAFF
TRBD1 TRBJ2-2 medium-sized TRBV19 TGTGCCAGTAGTATAGGAGGGACAGCGAACACCGGGGAGCTGTTTTTT CASSIGGTANTGELFF
- TRBJ1-2 - TRBV12-3/TRBV12-4 TGTGCCAGCAGTTTAGCAGGGGACTATGGCTACACCTTC CASSLAGDYGYTF
- TRBJ1-3 - TRBV29-1 TGCAGCGTTCTCTCAGCGCCGGGGATGGGAAACACCATATATTTT CSVLSAPGMGNTIYF
- TRBJ2-5 - TRBV11-1 TGTGCCAGCAGCAAGGGGCAGGGGCGAGAGACCCAGTACTTC CASSKGQGRETQYF
- TRBJ1-4 - TRBV9 TGTGCCAGCAGCGTAGGGCTGGGAGGAACAACTAATGAAAAACTGTTTTTT CASSVGLGGTTNEKLFF
- TRBJ2-3 few TRBV6-6 TGTGCCAGCAGCGACGGGGCTAGCGGCACAGATACGCAGTATTTT CASSDGASGTDTQYF
TRBD1 TRBJ1-2 - TRBV4-3 TGCGCCAGCAGCCAAGATTCTGGGACAGGAGGCTACACCTTC CASSQDSGTGGYTF
TRBD1 TRBJ1-1 once TRBV5-8 TGTGCCAGCAGCTTGGATGGGACAGGTGGGAACACTGAAGCTTTCTTT CASSLDGTGGNTEAFF
TRBD1 TRBJ1-1 - TRBV6-1 TGTGCCAGCAGTGAAGTGGCGACAGGGGCCCTCACTGAAGCTTTCTTT CASSEVATGALTEAFF
- TRBJ1-6 - TRBV10-3 TGTGCCATCAGAACCGCGGCGGAAGCTCATAATTCACCCCTCCACTTT CAIRTAAEAHNSPLHF
- TRBJ1-2 once TRBV30 TGTGCCTGGAGTGTACGGGGTTCGCGCGGCTACACCTTC CAWSVRGSRGYTF
- TRBJ2-7 - TRBV7-8 TGTGCCAGCAGCCCTTTCTACGAGCAGTACTTC CASSPFYEQYF
- TRBJ2-7 few TRBV11-2 TGTGCCAGCAGCTCCAACCCGGGACTCACGGGCGAGCAGTACTTC CASSSNPGLTGEQYF
- TRBJ2-3 - TRBV7-2 TGTGCCAGCAGCTTGTTGCCCGACTTAACTAGCACAGATACGCAGTATTTT CASSLLPDLTSTDTQYF